The 9 T cell receptor beta chains below come from one sample, sequenced in a study of T cell repertoires in cytomegalovirus infection. These receptors have no known antigen. TCRdb re-called the reads with MiXCR, one entry per CDR3 protein. The sample has some 560,000 distinct CDR3 sequences, about 39% seen once; the top ten hold around 48%. The material sequenced was cultured PBMCs, taken from culture after CMV antigen stimulation. These receptors were collected from a human donor in good health (CMV status not recorded). Some clones in this sample may be carry-over from other donors' samples.

This clonotype turned up a few times. The V call is TRBV11-2, the J call TRBJ2-1; D perhaps matches TRBD1 (6 bases). The V gene lost 1 base and the J gene lost 15 bases, with 19 bases spanning the gap. The CDR3 runs to 14 residues. CDR1 is SGHAT and CDR2 is FQNNGV in the germline V gene. The CDR3 DNA sequence: TGTGCCAGCAGCTTAGTCAGGGGAGTCGGGCATCCGTTCTTC. It codes for CASSLVRGVGHPFF.

This chain links TRBV20-1 with TRBJ2-5; TRBD2 matches at 8 bases. The germline gives CDR1 DFQATT, CDR2 SNEGSKA (reference sequence). The CDR3 covers 13 residues. J was trimmed by 6 bases and V by 5 bases; bases with no gene match: 8. CDR3 bases: TGCAGTGCTGTGGGCCGGGGGGGCCAGACCCAGTACTTC. It yields the protein CSAVGRGGQTQYF.

The chain couples TRBV19 to TRBJ2-1; 10 bases are a match to TRBD1. J was trimmed by 2 bases and V by 0 bases; bases with no gene match: 1. This CDR3 has 16 amino acids. The V gene's germline CDR1 is LNHDA and CDR2 SQIVND (reference sequence). This CDR3 is CASSIEGQGPYNEQFF. The CDR3 nucleotides are TGTGCCAGTAGTATAGAGGGACAGGGGCCCTACAATGAGCAGTTCTTC.

The rearrangement links TRBV7-4 to TRBJ2-3, with a possible D match to TRBD2 (5 bases). The CDR3 is made up of 15 amino acids. The ends were cut back, 1 base at V and 4 bases at J, with 12 bases in the middle. Germline assignment: CDR1 SGHVT and CDR2 SQSDAQ. In DNA form, the CDR3 reads TGTGCCAGCAGCTTAGGTTACGGGGTTGCAGATACGCAGTATTTT. Its protein product is CASSLGYGVADTQYF.

This chain links TRBV7-8 with TRBJ2-3; D ambiguous. CDR3 length equals 15 residues. Between the trimmed V and J ends, which lost 5 bases and 2 bases, there was a span of 14 bases. Germline-derived CDR1 and CDR2 are SGHVS and FQNEAQ. The CDR3 bases are TGTGCCAGCAGCCCAAATCGGGCAAACACAGATACGCAGTATTTT. Its protein product is CASSPNRANTDTQYF.

The V and J genes are TRBV6-2 or TRBV6-3 and TRBJ2-7; D may be TRBD1 (5 bases). The CDR3 is made up of 12 amino acids. Trimming took 10 bases from V and 1 from J, leaving 11 bases between them. Germline-derived CDR1 and CDR2 are MNHEY and SVGEGT. The CDR3 nucleotides read TGTGCCACTGGACAATCATCCTACGAGCAGTACTTC. It encodes CATGQSSYEQYF.

V usage is TRBV12-3 or TRBV12-4 and J usage is TRBJ1-1; D is uncertain. The CDR3 loop spans 13 amino acids. V shed 7 bases and J shed 2 bases, with 11 bases lying between them. The CDR3 here is CASTGFTNTEAFF. The CDR3 DNA is TGTGCCAGCACGGGATTCACTAACACTGAAGCTTTCTTT.

This clonotype was seen a handful of times. The chain couples TRBV7-6 to TRBJ1-1; perhaps TRBD1 as D (5 bases). V lost 5 bases, J lost 1 base, and 14 bases lay in between. Germline V gene lookup returns CDR1 SGHVS and CDR2 FNYEAQ. The CDR3 runs 15 residues. CDR3 bases: TGTGCCAGCAGCACCCCGGGGGGTAAGAACACTGAAGCTTTCTTT. This codes for CASSTPGGKNTEAFF.

The genes are TRBV6-5 and TRBJ1-6; D is perhaps TRBD1 (6 bases). V lost 5 bases, J lost 9 bases, and 17 bases lay in between. The CDR3 contains 15 residues. In germline, CDR1 is MNHEY, CDR2 SVGAGI. The CDR3 sequence is CASSTTPGASSPLHF. CDR3 DNA sequence: TGTGCCAGCAGTACAACCCCGGGGGCGAGTTCACCCCTCCACTTT.